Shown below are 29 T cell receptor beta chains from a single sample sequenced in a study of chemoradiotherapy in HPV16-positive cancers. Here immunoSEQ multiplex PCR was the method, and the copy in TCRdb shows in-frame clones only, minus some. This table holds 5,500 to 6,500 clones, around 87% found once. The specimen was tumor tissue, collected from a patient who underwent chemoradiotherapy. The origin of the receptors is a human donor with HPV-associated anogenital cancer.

DNA for the CDR3: TGTGCCAGCAGCACAGGGACTAGCACAGATACGCAGTATTTT. It specifies CASSTGTSTDTQYF. The V and J genes are TRBV5-4 and TRBJ2-3; D is possibly TRBD1 or TRBD2 (6 bases each). V was clipped by 4 bases and J by 0 bases, with 9 bases between them. The CDR3 covers 14 residues. The germline V gene encodes CDR1 SGHNT and CDR2 YYREEE (reference sequence).

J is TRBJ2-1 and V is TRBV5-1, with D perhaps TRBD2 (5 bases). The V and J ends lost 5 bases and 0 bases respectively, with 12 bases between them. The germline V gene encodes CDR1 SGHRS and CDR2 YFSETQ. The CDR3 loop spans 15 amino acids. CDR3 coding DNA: TGCGCCAGCAGGGACTTCATGAGCTCCTACAATGAGCAGTTCTTC. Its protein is CASRDFMSSYNEQFF. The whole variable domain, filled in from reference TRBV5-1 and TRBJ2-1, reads KAGVTQTPRYLIKTRGQQVTLSCSPISGHRSVSWYQQTPGQGLQFLFEYFSETQRNKGNFPGRFSGRQFSNSRSEMNVSTLELGDSALYLCASRDFMSSYNEQFFGPGTRLTVL.

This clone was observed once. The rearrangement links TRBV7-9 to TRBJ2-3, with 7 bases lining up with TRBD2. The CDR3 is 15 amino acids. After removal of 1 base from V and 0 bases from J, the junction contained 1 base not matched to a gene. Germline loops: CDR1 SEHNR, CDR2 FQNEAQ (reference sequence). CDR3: CASSLEAGSTDTQYF. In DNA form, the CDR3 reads TGTGCCAGCAGCTTAGAAGCGGGGAGCACAGATACGCAGTATTTT.

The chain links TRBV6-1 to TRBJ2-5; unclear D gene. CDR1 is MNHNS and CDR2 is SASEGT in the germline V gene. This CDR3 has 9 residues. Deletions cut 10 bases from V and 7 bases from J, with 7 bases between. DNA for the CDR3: TGTGCCACCAAGGGGACCCAGTACTTC. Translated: CATKGTQYF.

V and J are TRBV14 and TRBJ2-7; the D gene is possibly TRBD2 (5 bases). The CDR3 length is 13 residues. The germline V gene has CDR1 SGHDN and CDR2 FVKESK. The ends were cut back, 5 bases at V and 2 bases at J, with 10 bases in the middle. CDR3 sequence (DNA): TGTGCCAGCAGCTTTAGCGTTGCCTACGAGCAGTACTTC. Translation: CASSFSVAYEQYF.

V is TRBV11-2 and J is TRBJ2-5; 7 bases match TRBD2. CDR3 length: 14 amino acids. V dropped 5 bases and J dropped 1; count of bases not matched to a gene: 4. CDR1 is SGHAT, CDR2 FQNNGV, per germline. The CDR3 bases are TGTGCCAGCAGCCCCGGACTAGTCCAAGAGACCCAGTACTTC. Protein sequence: CASSPGLVQETQYF.

The CDR3 region is CASSPTADRHGYTF. DNA for the CDR3: TGTGCCAGCAGCCCGACAGCGGACCGCCATGGCTACACCTTC. The rearrangement links TRBV7-9 to TRBJ1-2; D is perhaps TRBD1 (5 bases). Trimming took 5 bases from V and 6 from J, leaving 16 bases between them. This CDR3 region has 14 residues. Germline V CDR1 and CDR2: SEHNR, FQNEAQ (reference sequence).

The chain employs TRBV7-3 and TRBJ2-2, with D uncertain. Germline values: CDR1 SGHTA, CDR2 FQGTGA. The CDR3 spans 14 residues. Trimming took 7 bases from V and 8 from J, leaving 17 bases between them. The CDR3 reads CASTSYEDRGELFF. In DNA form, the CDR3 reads TGTGCCAGCACCTCCTATGAGGACCGGGGGGAGCTGTTTTTT.

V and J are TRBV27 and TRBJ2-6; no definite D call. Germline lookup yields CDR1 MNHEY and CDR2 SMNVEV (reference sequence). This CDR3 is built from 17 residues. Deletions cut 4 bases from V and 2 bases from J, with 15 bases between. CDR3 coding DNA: TGTGCCAGCAGTTCCACCCCGACCGCGGCTGGGGCCAACGTCCTGACTTTC. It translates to CASSSTPTAAGANVLTF.

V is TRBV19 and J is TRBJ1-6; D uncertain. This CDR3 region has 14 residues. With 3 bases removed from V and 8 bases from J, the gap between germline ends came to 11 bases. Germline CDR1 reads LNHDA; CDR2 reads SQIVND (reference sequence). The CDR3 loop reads CASSIQAGHSPLHF. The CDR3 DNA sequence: TGTGCCAGTAGTATCCAGGCCGGACATTCACCCCTCCACTTT.

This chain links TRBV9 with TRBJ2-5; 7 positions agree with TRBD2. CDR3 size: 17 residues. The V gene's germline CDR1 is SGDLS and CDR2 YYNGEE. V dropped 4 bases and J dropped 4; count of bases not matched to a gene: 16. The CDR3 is CASSTTRGGRARETQYF. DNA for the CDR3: TGTGCCAGCAGCACCACACGTGGGGGGAGGGCCAGAGAGACCCAGTACTTC.

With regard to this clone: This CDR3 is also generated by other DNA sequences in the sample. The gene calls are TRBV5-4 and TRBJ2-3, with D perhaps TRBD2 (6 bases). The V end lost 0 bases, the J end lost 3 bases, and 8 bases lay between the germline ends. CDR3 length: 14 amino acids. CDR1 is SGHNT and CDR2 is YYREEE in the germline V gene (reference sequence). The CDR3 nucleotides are TGTGCCAGCAGCTTGGCGGGAGTAACAGATACGCAGTATTTT. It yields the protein CASSLAGVTDTQYF.

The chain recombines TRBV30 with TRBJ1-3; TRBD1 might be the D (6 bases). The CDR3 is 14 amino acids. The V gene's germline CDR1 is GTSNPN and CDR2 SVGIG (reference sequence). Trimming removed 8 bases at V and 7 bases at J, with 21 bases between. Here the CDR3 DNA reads TGTGCCGGAAGAATACTGACAGGATATAACACCATATATTTT. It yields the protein CAGRILTGYNTIYF. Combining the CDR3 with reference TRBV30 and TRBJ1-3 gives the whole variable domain SQTIHQWPATLVQPVGSPLSLECTVEGTSNPNLYWYRQAAGRGLQLLFYSVGIGQISSEVPQNLSASRPQDRQFILSSKKLLLSDSGFYLCAGRILTGYNTIYFGEGSWLTVV.

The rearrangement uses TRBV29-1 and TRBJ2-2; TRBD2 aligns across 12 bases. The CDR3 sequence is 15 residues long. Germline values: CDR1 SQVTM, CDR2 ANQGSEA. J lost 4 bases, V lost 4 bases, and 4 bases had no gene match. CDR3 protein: CSVGGLAGSTGELFF. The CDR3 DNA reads TGCAGCGTTGGAGGACTAGCGGGAAGCACCGGGGAGCTGTTTTTT.

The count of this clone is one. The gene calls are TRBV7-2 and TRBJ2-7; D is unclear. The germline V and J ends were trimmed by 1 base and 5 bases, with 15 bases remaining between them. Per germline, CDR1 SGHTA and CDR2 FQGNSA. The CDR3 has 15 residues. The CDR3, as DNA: TGTGCCAGCAGCTTAGTTCCCATGGGCAGGAACGAGCAGTACTTC. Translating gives CASSLVPMGRNEQYF.

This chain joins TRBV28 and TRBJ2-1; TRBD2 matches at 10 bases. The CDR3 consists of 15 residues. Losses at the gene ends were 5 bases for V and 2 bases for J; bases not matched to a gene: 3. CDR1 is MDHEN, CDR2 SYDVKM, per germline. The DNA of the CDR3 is TGTGCCAGCAGTCAAGGACTAGCGGCCTACAATGAGCAGTTCTTC. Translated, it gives CASSQGLAAYNEQFF.

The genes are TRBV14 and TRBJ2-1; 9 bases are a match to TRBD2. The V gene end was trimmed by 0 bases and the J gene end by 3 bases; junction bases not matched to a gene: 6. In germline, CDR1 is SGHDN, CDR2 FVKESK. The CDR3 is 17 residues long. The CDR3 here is CASSQEGRLAVYNEQFF. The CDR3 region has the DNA TGTGCCAGCAGCCAAGAAGGTCGACTAGCGGTCTACAATGAGCAGTTCTTC.

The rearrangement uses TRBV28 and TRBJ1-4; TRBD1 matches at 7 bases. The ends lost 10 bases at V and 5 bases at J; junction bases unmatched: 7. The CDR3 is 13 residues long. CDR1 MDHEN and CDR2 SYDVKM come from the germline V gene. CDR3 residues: CATRDSTNEKLFF. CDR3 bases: TGTGCCACTAGGGACAGCACAAATGAAAAACTGTTTTTT.

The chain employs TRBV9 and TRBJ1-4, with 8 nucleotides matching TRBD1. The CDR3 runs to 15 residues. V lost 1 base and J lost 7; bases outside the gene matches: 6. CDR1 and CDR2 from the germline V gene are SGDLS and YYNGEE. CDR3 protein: CASSVFGTGGEKLFF. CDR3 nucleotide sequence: TGTGCCAGCAGCGTATTCGGGACAGGCGGTGAAAAACTGTTTTTT.

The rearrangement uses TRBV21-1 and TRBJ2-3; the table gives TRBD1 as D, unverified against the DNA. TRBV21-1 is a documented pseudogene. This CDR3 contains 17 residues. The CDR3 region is CASSKVFSGDKPDTQYF. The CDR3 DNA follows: TGTGCCAGCAGCAAAGTCTTTTCAGGGGATAAACCAGATACGCAGTATTTT.

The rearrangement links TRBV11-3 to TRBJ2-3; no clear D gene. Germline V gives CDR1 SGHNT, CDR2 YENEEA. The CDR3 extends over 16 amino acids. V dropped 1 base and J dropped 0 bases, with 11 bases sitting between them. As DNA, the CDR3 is TGTGCCAGCAGCTTAGCAGACGCGCTTAGCACAGATACGCAGTATTTT. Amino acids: CASSLADALSTDTQYF.

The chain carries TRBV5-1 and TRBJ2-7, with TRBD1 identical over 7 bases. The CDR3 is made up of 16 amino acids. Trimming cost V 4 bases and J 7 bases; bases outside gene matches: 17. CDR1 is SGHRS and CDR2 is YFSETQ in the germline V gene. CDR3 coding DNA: TGCGCCAGCAGCCCCGAAGGAAGGGGGCAGGCTTGTGAGCAGTACTTC. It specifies CASSPEGRGQACEQYF.

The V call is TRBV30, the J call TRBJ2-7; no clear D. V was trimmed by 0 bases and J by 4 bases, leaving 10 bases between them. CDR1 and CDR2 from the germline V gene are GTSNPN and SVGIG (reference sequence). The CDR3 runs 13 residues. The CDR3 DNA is TGTGCCTGGAGTGTACCGCCCTTATACGAGCAGTACTTC. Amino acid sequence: CAWSVPPLYEQYF.

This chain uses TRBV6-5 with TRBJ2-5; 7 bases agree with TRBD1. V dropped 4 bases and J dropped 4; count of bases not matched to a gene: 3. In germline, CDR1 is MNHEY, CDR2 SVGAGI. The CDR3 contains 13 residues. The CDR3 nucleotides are TGTGCCAGCAGTTCGGGACAGCCAGAGACCCAGTACTTC. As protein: CASSSGQPETQYF.

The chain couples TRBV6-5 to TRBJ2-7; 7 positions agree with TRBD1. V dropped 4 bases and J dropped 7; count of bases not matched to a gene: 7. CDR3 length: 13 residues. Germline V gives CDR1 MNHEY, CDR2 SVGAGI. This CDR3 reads CASSSAGTVEQYF. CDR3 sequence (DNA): TGTGCCAGCAGTTCCGCCGGGACAGTTGAGCAGTACTTC.

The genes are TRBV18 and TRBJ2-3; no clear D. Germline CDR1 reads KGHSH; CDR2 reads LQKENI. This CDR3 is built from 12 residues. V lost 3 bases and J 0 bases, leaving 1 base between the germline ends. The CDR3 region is CASSPSTDTQYF. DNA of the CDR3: TGTGCCAGCTCACCTAGCACAGATACGCAGTATTTT.

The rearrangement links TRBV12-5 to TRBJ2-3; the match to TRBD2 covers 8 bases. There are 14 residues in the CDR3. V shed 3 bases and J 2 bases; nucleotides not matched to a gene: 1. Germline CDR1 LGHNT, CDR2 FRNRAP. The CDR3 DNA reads TGTGCTAGTGGTTTACTAGCGGTCACAGATACGCAGTATTTT. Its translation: CASGLLAVTDTQYF. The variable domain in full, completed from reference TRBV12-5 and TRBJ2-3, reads DARVTQTPRHKVTEMGQEVTMRCQPILGHNTVFWYRQTMMQGLELLAYFRNRAPLDDSGMPKDRFSAEMPDATLATLKIQPSEPRDSAVYFCASGLLAVTDTQYFGPGTRLTVL.

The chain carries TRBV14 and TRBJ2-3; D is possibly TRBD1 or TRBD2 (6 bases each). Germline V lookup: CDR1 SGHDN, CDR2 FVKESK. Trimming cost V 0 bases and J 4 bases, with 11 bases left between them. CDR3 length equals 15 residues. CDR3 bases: TGTGCCAGCAGCCAAGACCGGGGGCAGGCAGATACGCAGTATTTT. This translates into CASSQDRGQADTQYF.

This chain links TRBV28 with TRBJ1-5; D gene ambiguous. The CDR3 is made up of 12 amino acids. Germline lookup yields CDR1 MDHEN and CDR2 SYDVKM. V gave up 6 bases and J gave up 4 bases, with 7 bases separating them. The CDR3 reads CASRPSNQPQHF. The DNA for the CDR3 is TGTGCCAGCAGGCCCTCTAATCAGCCCCAGCATTTT.